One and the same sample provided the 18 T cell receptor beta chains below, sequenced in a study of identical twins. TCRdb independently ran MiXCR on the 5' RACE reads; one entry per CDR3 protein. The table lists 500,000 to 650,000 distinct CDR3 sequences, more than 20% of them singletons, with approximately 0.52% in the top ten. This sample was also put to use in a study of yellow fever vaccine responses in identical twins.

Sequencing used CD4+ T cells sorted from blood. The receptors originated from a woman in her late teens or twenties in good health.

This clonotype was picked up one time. CDR3 in amino acids: CASSLVQWETQYF. CDR3 bases: TGTGCCAGCAGCTTAGTCCAGTGGGAGACCCAGTACTTC. The rearrangement links TRBV7-6 to TRBJ2-5; no definite D call. Germline loops: CDR1 SGHVS, CDR2 FNYEAQ. CDR3 length: 13 amino acids. Trimming took off 1 base at V and 5 bases at J, with 8 bases between the two ends.

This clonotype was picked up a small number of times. The CDR3: CASSRLAGGNYEQYV. DNA for the CDR3: TGTGCCAGCAGCCGACTAGCGGGGGGCAACTACGAGCAGTACGTC. The chain is built from TRBV7-2 and TRBJ2-7; 13 bases are shared with TRBD2. Germline V gives CDR1 SGHTA, CDR2 FQGNSA. The CDR3 is 15 residues long. V lost 5 bases, J lost 3 bases, and 4 bases stayed unmatched.

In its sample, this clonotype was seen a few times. The CDR3 region has the DNA TGCAGCGCCCTATCTAGCGGGAGGGGAGAGACCCAGTACTTC. Encoded protein: CSALSSGRGETQYF. This chain connects TRBV29-1 to TRBJ2-5; 12 bases are a match to TRBD2. Germline V lookup: CDR1 SQVTM, CDR2 ANQGSEA. V lost 7 bases, J lost 4 bases, and 7 bases stayed unmatched. The CDR3 length is 14 residues.

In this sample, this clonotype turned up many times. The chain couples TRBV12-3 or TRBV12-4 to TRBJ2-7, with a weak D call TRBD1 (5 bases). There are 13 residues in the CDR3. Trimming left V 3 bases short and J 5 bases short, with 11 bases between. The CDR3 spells CASSLGQGNEQYF. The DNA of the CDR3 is TGTGCCAGCAGTTTGGGCCAGGGCAACGAGCAGTACTTC.

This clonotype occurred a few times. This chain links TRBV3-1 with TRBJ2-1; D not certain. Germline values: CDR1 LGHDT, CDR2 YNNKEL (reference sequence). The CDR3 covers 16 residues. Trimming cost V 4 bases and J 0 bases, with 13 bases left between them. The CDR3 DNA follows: TGTGCCAGCAGCCCGACCCCAGGCGACTCCTACAATGAGCAGTTCTTC. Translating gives CASSPTPGDSYNEQFF.

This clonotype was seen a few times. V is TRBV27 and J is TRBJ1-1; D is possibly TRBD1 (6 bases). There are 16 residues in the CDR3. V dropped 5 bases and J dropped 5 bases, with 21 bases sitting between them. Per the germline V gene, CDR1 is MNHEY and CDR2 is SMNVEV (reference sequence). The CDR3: CASSPQQHKGGTEAFF. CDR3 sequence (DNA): TGTGCCAGCAGTCCCCAACAACATAAGGGGGGGACTGAAGCTTTCTTT.

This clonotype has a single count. CDR3 residues: CASAAGTSGGQETQYF. In nucleotides, the CDR3 is TGCGCCAGTGCAGCCGGGACTAGCGGAGGCCAAGAGACCCAGTACTTC. This chain joins TRBV10-1 and TRBJ2-5; 11 nucleotides line up with TRBD2. This CDR3 has 16 amino acids. Germline V CDR1 and CDR2: WNHNN, SYGVQD (reference sequence). V lost 9 bases to trimming and J lost 1 base; unmatched junction nucleotides: 10.

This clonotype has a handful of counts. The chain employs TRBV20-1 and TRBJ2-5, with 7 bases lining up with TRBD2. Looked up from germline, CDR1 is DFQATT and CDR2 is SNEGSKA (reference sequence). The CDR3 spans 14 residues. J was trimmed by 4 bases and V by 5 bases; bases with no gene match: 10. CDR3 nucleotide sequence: TGCAGTGCTTATAGCGGGCGCATAGTAGAGACCCAGTACTTC. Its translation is CSAYSGRIVETQYF.

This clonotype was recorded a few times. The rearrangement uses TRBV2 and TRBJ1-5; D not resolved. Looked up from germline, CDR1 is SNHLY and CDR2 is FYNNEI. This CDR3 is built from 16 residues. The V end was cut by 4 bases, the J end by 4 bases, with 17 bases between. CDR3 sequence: CASSVQEQLGNQPQHF. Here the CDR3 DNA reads TGTGCCAGCAGTGTTCAAGAGCAGTTAGGTAATCAGCCCCAGCATTTT.

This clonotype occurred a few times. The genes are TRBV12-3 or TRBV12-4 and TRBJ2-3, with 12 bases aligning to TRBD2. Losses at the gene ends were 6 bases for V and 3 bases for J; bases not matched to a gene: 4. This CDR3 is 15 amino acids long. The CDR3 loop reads CASRLTSGGTDTQYF. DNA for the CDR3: TGTGCCAGCAGATTGACTAGCGGGGGAACAGATACGCAGTATTTT.

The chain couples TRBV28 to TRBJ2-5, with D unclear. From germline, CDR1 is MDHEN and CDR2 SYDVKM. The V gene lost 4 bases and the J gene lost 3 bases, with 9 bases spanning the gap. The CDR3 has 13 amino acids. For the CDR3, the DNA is TGTGCCAGCAGTTGGGCCTTCAAAGAGACCCAGTACTTC. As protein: CASSWAFKETQYF.

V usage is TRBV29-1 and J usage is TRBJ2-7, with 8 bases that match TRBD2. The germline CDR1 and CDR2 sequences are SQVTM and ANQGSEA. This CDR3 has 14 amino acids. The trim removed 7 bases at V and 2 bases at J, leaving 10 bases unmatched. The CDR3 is CSAARGLAPYEQYF. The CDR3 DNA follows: TGCAGCGCCGCCCGCGGACTAGCCCCCTACGAGCAGTACTTC.

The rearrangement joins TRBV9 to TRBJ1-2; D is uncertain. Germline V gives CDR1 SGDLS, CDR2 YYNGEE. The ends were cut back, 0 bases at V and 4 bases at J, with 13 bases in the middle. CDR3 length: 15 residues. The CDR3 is CASSVDEQPPYGYTF. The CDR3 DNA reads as TGTGCCAGCAGCGTAGACGAACAACCACCCTATGGCTACACCTTC.

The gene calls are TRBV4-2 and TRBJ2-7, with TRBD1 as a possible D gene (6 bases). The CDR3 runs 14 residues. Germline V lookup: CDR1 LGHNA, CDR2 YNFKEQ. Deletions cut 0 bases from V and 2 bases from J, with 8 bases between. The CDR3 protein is CASSQDEGAYEQYV. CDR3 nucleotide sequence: TGTGCCAGCAGCCAAGATGAGGGGGCCTACGAGCAGTACGTC.

CDR3 loop: CASSRRSFKREAGELFF. CDR3 coding DNA: TGTGCCAGCAGCCGTAGGTCATTCAAGCGGGAGGCCGGGGAGCTGTTTTTT. This sequence joins TRBV9 and TRBJ2-2; TRBD2 matches at 9 bases. The CDR3 is 17 amino acids. V trimming: 4 bases; J trimming: 6 bases; junction bases outside the gene matches: 13. Germline assignment: CDR1 SGDLS and CDR2 YYNGEE.

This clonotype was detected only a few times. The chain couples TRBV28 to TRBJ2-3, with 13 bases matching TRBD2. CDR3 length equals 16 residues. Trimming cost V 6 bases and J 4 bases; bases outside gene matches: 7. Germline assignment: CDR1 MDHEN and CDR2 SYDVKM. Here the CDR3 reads CASSPGLAGLADTQYF. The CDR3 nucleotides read TGTGCCAGCAGCCCGGGACTAGCGGGACTGGCAGATACGCAGTATTTT.

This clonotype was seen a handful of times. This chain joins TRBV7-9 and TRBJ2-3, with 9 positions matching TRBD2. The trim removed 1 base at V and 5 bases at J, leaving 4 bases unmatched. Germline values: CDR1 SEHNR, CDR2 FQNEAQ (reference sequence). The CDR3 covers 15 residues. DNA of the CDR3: TGTGCCAGCAGCTTAGGCGGGAGGGCCAGAGATACGCAGTATTTT. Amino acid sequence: CASSLGGRARDTQYF.

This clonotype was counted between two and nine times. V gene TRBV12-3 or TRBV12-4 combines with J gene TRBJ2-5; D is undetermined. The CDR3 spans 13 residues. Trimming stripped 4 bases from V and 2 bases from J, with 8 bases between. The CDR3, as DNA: TGTGCCAGCAGTTCGGTCAGACAAGAGACCCAGTACTTC. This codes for CASSSVRQETQYF.